This passage covers 20 T cell receptor beta chains from one sample sequenced in a study of blood T cell repertoires in COVID-19. TCRdb's table, derived via immunoSEQ multiplex PCR, lists solely in-frame clones and lacks some. The sample shows 270,000 or so clones, 89% of them seen only once. Sequencing used peripheral blood. The receptors come from a woman between 40 and 55 years old who had recovered from COVID-19.

The chain combines TRBV10-2 with TRBJ2-7, with a tentative D call TRBD2 (5 bases). V lost 7 bases and J 0 bases, leaving 13 bases between the germline ends. CDR3 length: 14 residues. Germline CDR1 and CDR2: WSHSY and SAAADI. The CDR3 region has the DNA TGCGCCAGCACCCCGCCGGGGAGCTCCTACGAGCAGTACTTC. It specifies CASTPPGSSYEQYF.

The chain employs TRBV19 and TRBJ2-7; perhaps TRBD1 as D (6 bases). Germline CDR1 and CDR2: LNHDA and SQIVND (reference sequence). The CDR3 extends over 15 amino acids. With 1 base removed from V and 2 bases from J, the gap between germline ends came to 12 bases. CDR3 protein: CASSIAGTIAYEQYF. The CDR3 nucleotides are TGTGCCAGTAGTATAGCGGGGACAATTGCCTACGAGCAGTACTTC.

The rearrangement joins TRBV11-2 to TRBJ2-2, with a possible D match to TRBD2 (6 bases). The CDR3 consists of 16 residues. Germline values: CDR1 SGHAT, CDR2 FQNNGV. V shed 5 bases and J shed 4 bases, with 17 bases lying between them. As DNA, the CDR3 is TGTGCCAGCAGCCCACCGGGACTTAAGGCCACCGGGGAGCTGTTTTTT. Protein: CASSPPGLKATGELFF.

This clone was seen just once. The V call is TRBV29-1, the J call TRBJ1-2, with TRBD1 matching over 12 bases. The CDR3 extends over 13 amino acids. Trimming removed 7 bases from V and 4 bases from J; junction bases left unmatched: 4. The germline gives CDR1 SQVTM, CDR2 ANQGSEA. CDR3 DNA: TGCAGCGCCGGGACAGGGGGCTCCTATGGCTACACCTTC. It is translated as CSAGTGGSYGYTF.

V usage is TRBV12-3 or TRBV12-4 and J usage is TRBJ2-3; D gene unclear. Trimming took 5 bases from V and 5 from J, leaving 5 bases between them. The CDR3 is 11 amino acids. DNA for the CDR3: TGTGCCAGCAGTAGAGTAGATACGCAGTATTTT. Translation: CASSRVDTQYF.

The CDR3 reads CASRPDRADEKLFF. CDR3 nucleotides: TGTGCCAGCAGACCGGACAGGGCGGACGAAAAACTGTTTTTT. This rearrangement joins TRBV7-9 to TRBJ1-4, with 8 nucleotides matching TRBD1. Germline V gene lookup returns CDR1 SEHNR and CDR2 FQNEAQ (reference sequence). The CDR3 runs to 14 residues. With 6 bases clipped from V and 8 bases from J, the junction kept 8 bases outside the gene matches.

In its sample, this clone was seen once. V is TRBV6-5 and J is TRBJ1-2; the match to TRBD1 covers 9 bases. The germline CDR1 and CDR2 sequences are MNHEY and SVGAGI. V was clipped by 5 bases and J by 8 bases; unmatched bases: 12. The CDR3 has 15 residues. The CDR3 here is CASSLPDRGGEGYTF. CDR3 nucleotides: TGTGCCAGCAGTCTACCGGACAGGGGAGGGGAAGGCTACACCTTC.

The chain combines TRBV7-9 with TRBJ2-1; maybe TRBD1 (6 bases). Trimming cost V 5 bases and J 4 bases, with 21 bases left between them. Germline V gene data show CDR1 as SEHNR and CDR2 as FQNEAQ (reference sequence). The CDR3 sequence is 17 residues long. This chain's CDR3 is CASSQRGLALLYNEQFF. The CDR3, as DNA: TGTGCCAGCAGCCAAAGGGGGTTAGCCCTACTATACAATGAGCAGTTCTTC.

This clone appeared a single time. The rearrangement joins TRBV6-7 to TRBJ2-7; no firm D call. TRBV6-7 is an ORF, and what it does is uncertain. V dropped 2 bases and J dropped 7 bases, with 6 bases sitting between them. This CDR3 is 11 amino acids long. The CDR3 spells CASSYGEEQYF. The CDR3 DNA is TGTGCCAGCAGTTACGGTGAGGAGCAGTACTTC.

Comment on this clone: Different DNA sequences within this sample yield the same CDR3. The V and J genes are TRBV18 and TRBJ2-7; 11 bases map to TRBD1. From germline, CDR1 is KGHSH and CDR2 LQKENI. The CDR3 covers 14 residues. After removal of 3 bases from V and 3 bases from J, the junction contained 1 base not matched to a gene. CDR3 region: CASSPGTGGYEQYF. CDR3 bases: TGTGCCAGCTCACCCGGGACAGGGGGCTACGAGCAGTACTTC.

This chain links TRBV19 with TRBJ1-1; tentatively, D is TRBD1 (6 bases). Germline values: CDR1 LNHDA, CDR2 SQIVND (reference sequence). Trimming took 3 bases from V and 4 from J, leaving 12 bases between them. This CDR3 is built from 14 residues. CDR3: CASSIAGAGTEAFF. The CDR3 coding sequence is TGTGCCAGTAGTATCGCGGGGGCCGGCACTGAAGCTTTCTTT.

The V call is TRBV2, the J call TRBJ2-1; TRBD2 agrees at 11 bases. The CDR3 is 14 amino acids. Germline lookup yields CDR1 SNHLY and CDR2 FYNNEI. The junction had 3 bases not matched to a gene; V was cut back by 7 bases and J by 4 bases. The chain's CDR3 is CASKGLAVYNEQFF. The CDR3 DNA sequence: TGTGCCAGCAAGGGACTAGCGGTTTACAATGAGCAGTTCTTC.

V and J are TRBV28 and TRBJ2-7, with a weak D call TRBD1 (6 bases). The germline V gene encodes CDR1 MDHEN and CDR2 SYDVKM. The CDR3 is 15 amino acids. The ends were cut back, 6 bases at V and 1 base at J, with 16 bases in the middle. The CDR3 is CASSQAGAGSYEQYF. CDR3 coding DNA: TGTGCCAGCAGCCAGGCAGGGGCAGGTTCCTACGAGCAGTACTTC.

The gene calls are TRBV7-9 and TRBJ1-1; TRBD1 might be the D (5 bases). Germline V lookup: CDR1 SEHNR, CDR2 FQNEAQ (reference sequence). This CDR3 spans 14 amino acids. V was clipped by 0 bases and J by 4 bases, with 9 bases between them. The CDR3 DNA reads as TGTGCCAGCAGCTTAGCGATGGGGGGCACTGAAGCTTTCTTT. It is translated as CASSLAMGGTEAFF.

This rearrangement joins TRBV4-2 to TRBJ2-7; 11 bases line up with TRBD2. The CDR3 runs 16 residues. Germline CDR1 and CDR2: LGHNA and YNFKEQ. Trimming took 0 bases from V and 3 from J; bases not matched to a gene: 4. The CDR3 reads CASSQDALAGGYEQYF. CDR3 nucleotides: TGTGCCAGCAGCCAAGATGCGCTAGCGGGAGGCTACGAGCAGTACTTC.

Notes on this clone: The same CDR3 is also encoded by other DNA sequences in this sample. The rearrangement joins TRBV10-3 to TRBJ2-1; a possible D gene is TRBD2 (6 bases). V dropped 2 bases and J dropped 0 bases, with 8 bases sitting between them. From germline, CDR1 is ENHRY and CDR2 SYGVKD. This CDR3 is built from 15 residues. In DNA form, the CDR3 reads TGTGCCATCAGTGAGGGGGGGAGCTCCTACAATGAGCAGTTCTTC. Translating gives CAISEGGSSYNEQFF.

The rearrangement links TRBV15 to TRBJ2-1; tentatively, D is TRBD1 (7 bases). Germline V CDR1 and CDR2: LNHNV, YYDKDF (reference sequence). The length of the CDR3 is 15 residues. Deletions cut 1 base from V and 4 bases from J, with 11 bases between. CDR3: CATSRGAGGYNEQFF. The CDR3 DNA sequence: TGTGCCACCAGCAGAGGGGCAGGGGGGTACAATGAGCAGTTCTTC.

This chain uses TRBV5-4 with TRBJ2-2; possible D gene TRBD1, 5 bases. From germline, CDR1 is SGHNT and CDR2 YYREEE (reference sequence). V was pared by 0 bases and J by 6 bases, with 15 bases between. The length of the CDR3 is 16 residues. In DNA, the CDR3 is TGTGCCAGCAGCTTGGGTCCCAGGGTTTCTTCCGGGGAGCTGTTTTTT. Translating gives CASSLGPRVSSGELFF.

The table lists this clone with a few counts. J is TRBJ2-7 and V is TRBV27, with TRBD2 matching 7 bases. The germline V gene has CDR1 MNHEY and CDR2 SMNVEV (reference sequence). The CDR3 is made up of 15 amino acids. J lost 4 bases, V lost 3 bases, and 9 bases had no gene match. CDR3 sequence: CASSFSGAGYYEQYF. CDR3 nucleotides: TGTGCCAGCAGTTTCTCTGGAGCGGGATATTACGAGCAGTACTTC.

The genes are TRBV7-9 and TRBJ1-1; 7 bases map to TRBD1. CDR1 and CDR2 from the germline V gene are SEHNR and FQNEAQ (reference sequence). J gave up 3 bases and V 5 bases, and 3 bases lay outside the gene matches. The length of the CDR3 is 13 residues. Written as DNA, the CDR3 is TGTGCCAGCAGCCGACAGGGAGACACTGAAGCTTTCTTT. It is translated as CASSRQGDTEAFF.